This passage covers 2 T cell receptor beta chains from one sample sequenced in a study of response to subunit inactivated influenza vaccine. TCRdb analysed the RT-PCR reads with MiXCR anew, one entry per CDR3 protein. The table shows some 800,000 distinct CDR3 sequences, with approximately 21% occurring only once. This specimen consisted of PBMCs from blood, obtained 4 to 6 days after vaccination. The receptors here all came from a man between 50 and 59 years old who received an inactivated influenza vaccine.

This clonotype was detected a few times. The chain employs TRBV9 and TRBJ2-1; 9 nucleotides match TRBD2. The CDR3 totals 16 residues. Losses at the gene ends were 4 bases for V and 9 bases for J; bases not matched to a gene: 14. In germline, CDR1 is SGDLS, CDR2 YYNGEE. CDR3 sequence reads: CASSTQGSGSFVEQFF. The CDR3 DNA reads TGTGCCAGCAGCACCCAGGGTAGCGGGAGTTTCGTTGAGCAGTTCTTC.

This CDR3 reads CASSPAGGSYEQYF. The CDR3 DNA sequence: TGTGCCAGCAGCCCGGCGGGGGGTTCCTACGAGCAGTACTTC. The chain employs TRBV7-9 and TRBJ2-7; 8 bases align to TRBD2. V dropped 5 bases and J dropped 1; count of bases not matched to a gene: 4. The CDR3 totals 14 residues. Germline CDR1 is SEHNR and CDR2 is FQNEAQ (reference sequence).